This TCR beta chain came from a study of human T cells and chemical hapten exposure. Each CDR3 protein is one row after TCRdb ran MiXCR on the RACE reads. Of approximately 81,000 distinct CDR3 sequences listed, 8.6% were seen once; the top ten hold roughly 1.5%. Time point denoted: healthy volunteer bleed at 6 weeks. Unfractionated whole blood yielded total RNA. In this sample, this clonotype turned up a few times. Deletions cut 3 bases from V and 2 bases from J, with 14 bases between. The CDR3 runs 14 residues. The germline V gene has CDR1 DFQATT and CDR2 SNEGSKA (reference sequence). V gene TRBV20-1 combines with J gene TRBJ2-7, with a possible D match to TRBD1 (6 bases). The material sequenced was whole blood. The sequence came from a male donor in good health. Some clones in this sample may be carry-over from other donors' samples. The CDR3 DNA reads as TGCAGTGCTAGGCCGAACAGGGTCGCCTACGAGCAGTACTTC. This sequence encodes CSARPNRVAYEQYF.